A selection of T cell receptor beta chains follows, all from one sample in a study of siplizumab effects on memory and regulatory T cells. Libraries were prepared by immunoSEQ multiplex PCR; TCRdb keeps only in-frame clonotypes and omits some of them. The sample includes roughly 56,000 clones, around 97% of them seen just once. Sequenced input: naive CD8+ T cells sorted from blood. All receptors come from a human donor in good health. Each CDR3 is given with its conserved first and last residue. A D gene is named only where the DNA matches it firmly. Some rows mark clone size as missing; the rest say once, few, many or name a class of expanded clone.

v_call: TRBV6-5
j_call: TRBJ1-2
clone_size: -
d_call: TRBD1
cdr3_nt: TGTGCCAGCCGGGGACAGGGCTATGGCTACACCTTC
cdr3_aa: CASRGQGYGYTF

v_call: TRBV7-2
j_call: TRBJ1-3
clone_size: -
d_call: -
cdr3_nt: TGTGCCAGCAGCCCCACAGGCGCCTCTGGAAACACCATATATTTT
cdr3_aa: CASSPTGASGNTIYF

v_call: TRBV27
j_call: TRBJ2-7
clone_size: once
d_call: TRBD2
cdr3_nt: TGTGCCAGCAGTGAAAGGACTAGCGGCCTCTACGAGCAGTACTTC
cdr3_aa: CASSERTSGLYEQYF

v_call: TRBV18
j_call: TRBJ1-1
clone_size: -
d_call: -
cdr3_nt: TGTGCCAGCTCACCACGCTTGAACACTGAAGCTTTCTTT
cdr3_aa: CASSPRLNTEAFF

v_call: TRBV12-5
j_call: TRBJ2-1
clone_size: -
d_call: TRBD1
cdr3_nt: TGTGCTAGTGGTCCAGACAGGGTTGGCAATGAGCAGTTCTTC
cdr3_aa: CASGPDRVGNEQFF

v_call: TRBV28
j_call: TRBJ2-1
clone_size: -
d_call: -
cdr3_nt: TGTGCCAGCAGTTCTAACGCCGAGCAGTTCTTC
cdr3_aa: CASSSNAEQFF

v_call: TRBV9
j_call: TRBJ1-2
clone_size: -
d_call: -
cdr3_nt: TGTGCCAGCAGCCCTAGGACTGGAGACTATGGCTACACCTTC
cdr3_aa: CASSPRTGDYGYTF

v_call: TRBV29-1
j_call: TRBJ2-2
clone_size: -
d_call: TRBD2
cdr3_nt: TGCAGCGCCACTAGCGGGAGTGGGACCGGGGAGCTGTTTTTT
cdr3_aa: CSATSGSGTGELFF

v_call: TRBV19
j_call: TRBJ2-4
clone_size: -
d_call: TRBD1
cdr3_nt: TGTGCCAGTAGTACCGACCGGGACAGGGCGAACATTCAGTACTTC
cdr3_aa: CASSTDRDRANIQYF

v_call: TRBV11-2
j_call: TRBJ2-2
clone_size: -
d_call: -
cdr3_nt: TGTGCCAGCAGCTTATCGGTGGGGCCCAACGCCGGGGAGCTGTTTTTT
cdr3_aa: CASSLSVGPNAGELFF

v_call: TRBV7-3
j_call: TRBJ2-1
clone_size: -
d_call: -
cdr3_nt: TGTGCCAGCAGCAGAAACGGTCTAGGGCAGGGTGAGCAGTTCTTC
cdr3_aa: CASSRNGLGQGEQFF

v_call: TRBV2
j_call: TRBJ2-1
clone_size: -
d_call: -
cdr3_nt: TGTGCCAGCAGCAGGGATGAGCAGTTCTTC
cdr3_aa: CASSRDEQFF

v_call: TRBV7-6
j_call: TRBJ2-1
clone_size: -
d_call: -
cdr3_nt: TGTGCCAGCAGCTTCGAGGGGCGCGACAATGAGCAGTTCTTC
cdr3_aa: CASSFEGRDNEQFF

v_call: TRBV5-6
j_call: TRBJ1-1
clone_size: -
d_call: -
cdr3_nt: TGTGCCAGCAGCCACCCTACTGACAGGTACACTGAAGCTTTCTTT
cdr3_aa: CASSHPTDRYTEAFF

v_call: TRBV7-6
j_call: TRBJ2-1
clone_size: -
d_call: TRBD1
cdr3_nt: TGTGCCAGCAGCTTCCGGGACAGTGATCCCCTCGGGGAGCAGTTCTTC
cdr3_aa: CASSFRDSDPLGEQFF

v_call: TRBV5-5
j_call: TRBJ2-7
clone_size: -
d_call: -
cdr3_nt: TGTGCCAGCAGCATAAAGGCGGCCTACGAGCAGTACTTC
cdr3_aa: CASSIKAAYEQYF

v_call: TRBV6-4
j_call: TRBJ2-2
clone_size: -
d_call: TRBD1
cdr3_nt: TGTGCCAGCAGTGAACGGGGGACAGGCTGGAACACCGGGGAGCTGTTTTTT
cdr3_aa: CASSERGTGWNTGELFF